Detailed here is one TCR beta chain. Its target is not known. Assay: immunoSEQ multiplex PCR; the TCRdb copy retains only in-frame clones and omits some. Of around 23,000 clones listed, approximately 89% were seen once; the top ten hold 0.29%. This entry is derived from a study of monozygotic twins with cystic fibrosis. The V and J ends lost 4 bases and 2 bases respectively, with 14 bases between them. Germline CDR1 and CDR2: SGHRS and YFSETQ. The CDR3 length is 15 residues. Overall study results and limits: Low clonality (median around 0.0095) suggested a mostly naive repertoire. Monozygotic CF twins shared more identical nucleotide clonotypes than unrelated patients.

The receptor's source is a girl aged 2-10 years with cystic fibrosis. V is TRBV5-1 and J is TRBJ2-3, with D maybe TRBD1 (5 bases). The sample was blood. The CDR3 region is CASSHRQFNTDTQYF. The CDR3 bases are TGCGCCAGCAGCCACAGACAGTTTAACACAGATACGCAGTATTTT.